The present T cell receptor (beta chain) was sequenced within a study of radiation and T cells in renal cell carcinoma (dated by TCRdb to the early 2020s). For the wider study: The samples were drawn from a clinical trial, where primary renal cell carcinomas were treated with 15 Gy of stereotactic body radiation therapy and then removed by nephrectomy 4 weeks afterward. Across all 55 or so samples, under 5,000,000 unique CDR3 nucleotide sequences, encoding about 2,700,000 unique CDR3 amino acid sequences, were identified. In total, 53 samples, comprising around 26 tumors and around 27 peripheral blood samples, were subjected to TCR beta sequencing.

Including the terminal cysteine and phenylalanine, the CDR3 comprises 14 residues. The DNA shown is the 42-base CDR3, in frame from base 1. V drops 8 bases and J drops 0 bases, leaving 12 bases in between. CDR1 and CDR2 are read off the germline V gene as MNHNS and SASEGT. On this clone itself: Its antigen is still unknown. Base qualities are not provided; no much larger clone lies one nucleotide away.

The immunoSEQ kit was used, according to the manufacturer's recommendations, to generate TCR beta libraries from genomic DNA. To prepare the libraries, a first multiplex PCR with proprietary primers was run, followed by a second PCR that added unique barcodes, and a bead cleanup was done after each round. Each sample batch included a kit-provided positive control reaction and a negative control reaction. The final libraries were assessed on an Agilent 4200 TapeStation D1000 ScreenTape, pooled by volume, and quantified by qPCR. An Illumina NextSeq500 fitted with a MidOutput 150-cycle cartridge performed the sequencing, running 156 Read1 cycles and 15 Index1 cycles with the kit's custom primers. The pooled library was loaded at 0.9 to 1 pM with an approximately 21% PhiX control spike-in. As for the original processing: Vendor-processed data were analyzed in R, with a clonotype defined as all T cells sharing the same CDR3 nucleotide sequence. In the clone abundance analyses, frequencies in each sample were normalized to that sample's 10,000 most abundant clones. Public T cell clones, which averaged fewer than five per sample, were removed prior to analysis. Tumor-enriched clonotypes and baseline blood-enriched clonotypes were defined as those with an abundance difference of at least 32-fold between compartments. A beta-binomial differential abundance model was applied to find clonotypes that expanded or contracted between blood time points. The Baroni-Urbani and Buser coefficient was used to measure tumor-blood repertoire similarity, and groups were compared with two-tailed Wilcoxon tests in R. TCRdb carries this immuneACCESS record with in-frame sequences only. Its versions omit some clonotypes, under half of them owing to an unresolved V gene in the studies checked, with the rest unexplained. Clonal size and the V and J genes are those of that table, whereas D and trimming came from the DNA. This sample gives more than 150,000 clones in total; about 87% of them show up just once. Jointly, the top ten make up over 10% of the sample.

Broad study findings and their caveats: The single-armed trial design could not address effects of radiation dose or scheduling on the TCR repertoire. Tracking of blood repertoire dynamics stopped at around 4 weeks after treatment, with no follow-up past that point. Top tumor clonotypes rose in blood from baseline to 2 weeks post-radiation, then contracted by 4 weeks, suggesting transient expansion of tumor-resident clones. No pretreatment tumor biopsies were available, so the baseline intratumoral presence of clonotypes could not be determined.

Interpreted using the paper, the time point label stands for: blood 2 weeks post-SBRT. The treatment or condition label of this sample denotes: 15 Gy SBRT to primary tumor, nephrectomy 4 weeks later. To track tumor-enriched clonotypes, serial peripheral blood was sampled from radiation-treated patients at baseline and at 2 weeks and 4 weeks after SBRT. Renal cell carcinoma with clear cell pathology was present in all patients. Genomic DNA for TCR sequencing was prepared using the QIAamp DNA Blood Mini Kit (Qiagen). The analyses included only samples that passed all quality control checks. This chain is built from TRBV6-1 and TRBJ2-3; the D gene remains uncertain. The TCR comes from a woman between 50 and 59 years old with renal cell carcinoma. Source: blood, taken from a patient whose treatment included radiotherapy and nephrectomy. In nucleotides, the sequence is TGTGCCAGCTATCCCCGGGCTAGCACAGATACGCAGTATTTT. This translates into CASYPRASTDTQYF.